These T cell receptor beta chains were read from a single sample in a study of shared clonotypes between healthy human individuals. Assay used: immunoSEQ multiplex PCR; TCRdb lists only in-frame clones, some missing. The sample holds approximately 1.9 million clones, approximately 92% seen once. Specimen: naive CD8+ T cells from PBMCs. The source is a man between 18 and 29 years old in good health. Some clones in this sample may be carry-over from other donors' samples. CDR3s include the opening cysteine and the closing phenylalanine or tryptophan. The order of the fields is V gene, J gene, clone size, D gene, CDR3 length, CDR3 DNA, CDR3 protein. D genes are given only for firm matches. Clone size is not always given. Where it is, it says once, few, many or a class for expanded clones.

TRBV27	TRBJ2-2	NA	NA	16	TGTGCCAGCAACGGGGGAAAGGGACACACCACCGGGGAGCTGTTTTTT	CASNGGKGHTTGELFF
TRBV29-1	TRBJ2-7	NA	NA	13	TGCAGCGTTGTTGGGGGGCGTTACTACGAGCAGTACTTC	CSVVGGRYYEQYF
TRBV27	TRBJ2-1	NA	NA	15	TGTGCCAGCAGTCTCGAGGGGGACTCCTACAATGAGCAGTTCTTC	CASSLEGDSYNEQFF
TRBV27	TRBJ2-5	NA	NA	14	TGTGCCAGCAGCCCCACGGCGCCACAAGAGACCCAGTACTTC	CASSPTAPQETQYF
TRBV7-6	TRBJ1-3	NA	NA	15	TGTGCCAGCAGCTTAGGCGCAGGTTCTGGAAACACCATATATTTT	CASSLGAGSGNTIYF
TRBV28	TRBJ1-5	NA	NA	14	TGTGCCAGCGACAGTTTTGGTAGTAATCAGCCCCAGCATTTT	CASDSFGSNQPQHF
TRBV5-1	TRBJ2-3	once	NA	13	TGCGCCAGCAGCTCGGATGGGGCAGATACGCAGTATTTT	CASSSDGADTQYF
TRBV16	TRBJ2-7	NA	NA	12	TGTGCCAGCAGCCAATCGGTGTACGAGCAGTACTTC	CASSQSVYEQYF
TRBV7-9	TRBJ2-7	NA	NA	13	TGTGCCAGCAGCGAGGGAGTGACCTACGAGCAGTACTTC	CASSEGVTYEQYF
TRBV7-9	TRBJ2-2	NA	NA	15	TGTGCCAGCAGCTATAAGACAGCTAACACCGGGGAGCTGTTTTTT	CASSYKTANTGELFF
TRBV27	TRBJ2-1	NA	NA	17	TGTGCCAGCAGTTTGCGGGACAGCTGGAGCTCCTACAATGAGCAGTTCTTC	CASSLRDSWSSYNEQFF
TRBV18	TRBJ2-3	NA	TRBD1	16	TGTGCCAGCTCGCCAACCGGGACAGCCGTCACAGATACGCAGTATTTT	CASSPTGTAVTDTQYF
TRBV13	TRBJ2-5	NA	NA	13	TGTGCCAGCAGCTTAGAGAATAGGGAGACCCAGTACTTC	CASSLENRETQYF
TRBV18	TRBJ2-5	NA	NA	15	TGTGCCAGCTCACCGTTCCGGGACAACCAAGAGACCCAGTACTTC	CASSPFRDNQETQYF
TRBV27	TRBJ2-7	NA	TRBD1	17	TGTGCCAGCAGTCCCAATCCGCATAGGACAGGGCGCTACGAGCAGTACTTC	CASSPNPHRTGRYEQYF
TRBV27	TRBJ2-7	NA	TRBD1	14	TGTGCCAGCAGTTCCTCGACAGGGACCTACGAGCAGTACTTC	CASSSSTGTYEQYF
TRBV18	TRBJ1-4	few	NA	16	TGTGCCAGCTCAATATCCGGGACACGCTACCCCGAAAAACTGTTTTTT	CASSISGTRYPEKLFF
TRBV27	TRBJ1-5	NA	NA	15	TGTGCCAGCAGTTTATTTGGGGGTAATCGCCAGCCCCAGCATTTT	CASSLFGGNRQPQHF
TRBV29-1	TRBJ2-7	NA	TRBD2	12	TGCAGCGCCGTAGCGGGAGCGAACGAGCAGTACTTC	CSAVAGANEQYF
TRBV27	TRBJ2-1	NA	TRBD1	16	TGTGCCAGCAGTTTCCTCGGGACAGGACTCTACAATGAGCAGTTCTTC	CASSFLGTGLYNEQFF
TRBV27	TRBJ1-5	NA	NA	14	TGTGCCAGCAGTTTGGGAGGGGGCAATCAGCCCCAGCATTTT	CASSLGGGNQPQHF
TRBV2	TRBJ2-1	NA	NA	16	TGTGCCAGCAGTGACCGTGCGGAGACCTCCTACAATGAGCAGTTCTTC	CASSDRAETSYNEQFF
TRBV18	TRBJ2-6	NA	TRBD1	18	TGTGCCAGCTCACCTCCCGGACAGGGGCCCCCTGGGGCCAACGTCCTGACTTTC	CASSPPGQGPPGANVLTF
TRBV5-6	TRBJ2-7	NA	TRBD1	14	TGTGCCAGCAGCTGGGACAGGGGGACATTGGAGCAGTACTTC	CASSWDRGTLEQYF
TRBV5-1	TRBJ2-7	NA	NA	13	TGCGCCAGCAGCTTAGGATGGAACTACGAGCAGTACTTC	CASSLGWNYEQYF
TRBV7-2	TRBJ2-3	NA	NA	12	TGTGCCAGCAGCCCCAGAACAGATACGCAGTATTTT	CASSPRTDTQYF
TRBV5-6	TRBJ1-1	NA	NA	12	TGTGCCAGCAGCTTGCGGGGCCTCGGAACTTTCTTT	CASSLRGLGTFF
TRBV6-5	TRBJ2-3	NA	NA	14	TGTGCCAGCAGTTTAGCGGCCTACACAGATACGCAGTATTTT	CASSLAAYTDTQYF
TRBV9	TRBJ2-2	NA	TRBD2	19	TGTGCCAGCAGCGTAGGAGGGCTAGCGGGAGGGTTGAACACCGGGGAGCTGTTTTTT	CASSVGGLAGGLNTGELFF
TRBV7-3	TRBJ2-7	NA	TRBD2	16	TGTGCCAGCAGCTTTCTCGGGACTAGCGGGAGATTCGAGCAGTACTTC	CASSFLGTSGRFEQYF
TRBV6-1	TRBJ1-1	NA	NA	14	TGTGCCAGCAGTCCGCCCGGACAGAACACTGAAGCTTTCTTT	CASSPPGQNTEAFF
TRBV7-9	TRBJ2-1	NA	NA	13	TGTGCCAGCAGCCCCACTCTCGCACGTGAGCAGTTCTTC	CASSPTLAREQFF
TRBV6-1	TRBJ2-7	NA	TRBD1	15	TGTGCCAGCAGTGAAAGAGGGACAGTGTACTACGAGCAGTACTTC	CASSERGTVYYEQYF
TRBV27	TRBJ1-1	NA	NA	14	TGTGCCAGCAGTTTGATCGGAGCTAACACTGAAGCTTTCTTT	CASSLIGANTEAFF
TRBV6-5	TRBJ1-1	NA	TRBD1	13	TGTGCCAGCAAGCAGGACAGGGGAACTGAAGCTTTCTTT	CASKQDRGTEAFF
TRBV13	TRBJ2-5	NA	NA	13	TGTGCCAGCAGCTTAGGGGCAGAAGAGACCCAGTACTTC	CASSLGAEETQYF
TRBV28	TRBJ2-6	NA	TRBD1	18	TGTGCCAGCAGTTCCCCCGGGACAGGGGCTTCTGGGGCCAACGTCCTGACTTTC	CASSSPGTGASGANVLTF
TRBV15	TRBJ2-5	NA	NA	14	TGTGCCACCAGCAGAAGCGAGGGGAGAGAGACCCAGTACTTC	CATSRSEGRETQYF
TRBV5-6	TRBJ1-6	NA	NA	13	TGTGCCAGCAGCCCCGGACCCAATTCACCCCTCCACTTT	CASSPGPNSPLHF
TRBV11-2	TRBJ2-3	NA	TRBD2	16	TGTGCCAGCAGCTTCGGACTAGCGGGAGGTGCAGATACGCAGTATTTT	CASSFGLAGGADTQYF
TRBV5-1	TRBJ1-4	NA	NA	14	TGCGCCAGCAGGTTATCGACAACTAATGAAAAACTGTTTTTT	CASRLSTTNEKLFF
TRBV9	TRBJ2-7	NA	NA	14	TGTGCCAGCAGCGGAGGTACAGGCCCCCACGAGCAGTACTTC	CASSGGTGPHEQYF
TRBV4-3	TRBJ2-7	NA	TRBD1	16	TGCGCCAGCAGCCAAGATCCCACAGGGGAAGGATACGAGCAGTACTTC	CASSQDPTGEGYEQYF